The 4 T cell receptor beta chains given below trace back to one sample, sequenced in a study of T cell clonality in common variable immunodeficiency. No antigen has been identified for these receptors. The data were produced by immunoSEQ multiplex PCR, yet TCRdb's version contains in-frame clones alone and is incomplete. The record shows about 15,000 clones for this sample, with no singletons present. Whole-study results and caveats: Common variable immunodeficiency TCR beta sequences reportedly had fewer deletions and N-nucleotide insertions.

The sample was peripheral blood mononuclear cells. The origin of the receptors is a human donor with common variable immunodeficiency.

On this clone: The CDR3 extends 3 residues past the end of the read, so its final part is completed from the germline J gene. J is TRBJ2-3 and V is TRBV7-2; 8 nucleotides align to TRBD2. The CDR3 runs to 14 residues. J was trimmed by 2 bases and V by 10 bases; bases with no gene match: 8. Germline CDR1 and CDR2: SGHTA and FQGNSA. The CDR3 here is CATGGGFDTDTQYF. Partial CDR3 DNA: TGTGCCACCGGGGGGGGTTTCGACACAGATACG.

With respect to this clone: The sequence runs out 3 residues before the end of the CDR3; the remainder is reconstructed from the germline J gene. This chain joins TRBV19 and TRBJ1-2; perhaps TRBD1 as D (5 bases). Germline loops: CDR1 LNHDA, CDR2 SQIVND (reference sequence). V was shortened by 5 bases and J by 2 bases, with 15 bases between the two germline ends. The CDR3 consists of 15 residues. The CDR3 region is CASSGAYGKNYGYTF. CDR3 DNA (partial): TGTGCCAGTAGTGGGGCATACGGCAAAAACTATGGC.

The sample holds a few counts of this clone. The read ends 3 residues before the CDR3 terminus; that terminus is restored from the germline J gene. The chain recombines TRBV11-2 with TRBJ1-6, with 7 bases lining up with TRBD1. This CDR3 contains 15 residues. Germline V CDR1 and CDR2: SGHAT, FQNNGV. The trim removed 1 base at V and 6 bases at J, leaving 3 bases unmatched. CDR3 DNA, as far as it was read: TGTGCCAGCAGCTTAGTATCAGGGGGTAATTCACCC. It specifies CASSLVSGGNSP. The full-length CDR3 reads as CASSLVSGGNSPLHF.

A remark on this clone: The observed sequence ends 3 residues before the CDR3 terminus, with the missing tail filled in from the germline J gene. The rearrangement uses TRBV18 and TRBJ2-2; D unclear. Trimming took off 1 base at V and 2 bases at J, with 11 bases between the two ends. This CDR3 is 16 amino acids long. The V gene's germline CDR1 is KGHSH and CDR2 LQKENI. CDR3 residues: CASSPLFQENTGELFF. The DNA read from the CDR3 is TGTGCCAGCTCACCACTTTTTCAGGAAAACACCGGGGAG.